The present TCR beta chain was sequenced within a study of CD8 T cells in Susac syndrome. About the research overall: When their blood was taken, the Susac syndrome patients had either not yet had any therapy, were taking corticosteroids, or were taking intravenous immunoglobulin alone.

V gave up 0 bases and J gave up 5 bases; unmatched junction bases: 8. Germline CDR1 reads MNHEY; CDR2 reads SVGAGI. The CDR3 is 17 residues long. Reverse transcription of roughly 0.5 to 1 ug RNA was performed with random hexamers. The method of amplification for TCR beta CDR3 was immunoSEQ multiplex PCR, covering 54 Vbeta and 13 Jbeta. TCRdb reprocessed the immunoSEQ multiplex PCR reads via MiXCR and lists one record per CDR3 protein. The repertoire consists of 74,000 or so distinct CDR3 sequences, with 93% occurring once and the leading ten covering roughly 0.5%. TCR beta from blood CD8+ and CD4+ T cells was sequenced. TEMRA cells were FACS-enriched, while CD8+ and CD4+ T cells were negatively isolated.

The sequencing input was CD4+ T cells from PBMCs. This sequence was found in a human donor with Susac syndrome. The chain has TRBV6-5 and TRBJ2-3, with 10 bases that match TRBD2. The CDR3 protein is CASSYSVTAGGQDTQYF. The CDR3 coding sequence is TGTGCCAGCAGTTACTCTGTCACAGCGGGAGGGCAAGATACGCAGTATTTT.